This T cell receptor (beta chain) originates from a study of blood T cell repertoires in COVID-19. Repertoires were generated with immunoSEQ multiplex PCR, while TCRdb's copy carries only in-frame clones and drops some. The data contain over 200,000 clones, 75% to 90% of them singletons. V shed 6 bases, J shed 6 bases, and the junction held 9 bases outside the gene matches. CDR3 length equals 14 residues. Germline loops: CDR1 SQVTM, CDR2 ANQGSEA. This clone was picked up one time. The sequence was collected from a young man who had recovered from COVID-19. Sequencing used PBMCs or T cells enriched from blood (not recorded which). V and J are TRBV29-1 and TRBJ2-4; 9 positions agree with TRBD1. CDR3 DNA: TGCAGCGTCCATGGACAGGGACAGGGAAACATTCAGTACTTC. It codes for CSVHGQGQGNIQYF.